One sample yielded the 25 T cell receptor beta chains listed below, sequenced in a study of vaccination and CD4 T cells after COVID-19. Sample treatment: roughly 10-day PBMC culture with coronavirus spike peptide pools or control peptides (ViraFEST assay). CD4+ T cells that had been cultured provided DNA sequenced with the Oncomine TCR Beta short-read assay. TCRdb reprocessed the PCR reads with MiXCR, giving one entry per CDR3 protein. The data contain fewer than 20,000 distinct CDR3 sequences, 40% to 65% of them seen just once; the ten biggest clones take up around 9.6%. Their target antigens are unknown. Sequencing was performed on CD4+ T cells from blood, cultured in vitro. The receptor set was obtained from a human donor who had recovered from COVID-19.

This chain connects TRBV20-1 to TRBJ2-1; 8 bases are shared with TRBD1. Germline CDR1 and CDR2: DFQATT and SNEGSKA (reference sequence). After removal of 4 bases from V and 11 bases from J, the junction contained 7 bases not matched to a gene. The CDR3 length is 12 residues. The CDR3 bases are TGCAGTGCTACTTTCGACAGGGGAAAGCAGTTCTTC. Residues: CSATFDRGKQFF.

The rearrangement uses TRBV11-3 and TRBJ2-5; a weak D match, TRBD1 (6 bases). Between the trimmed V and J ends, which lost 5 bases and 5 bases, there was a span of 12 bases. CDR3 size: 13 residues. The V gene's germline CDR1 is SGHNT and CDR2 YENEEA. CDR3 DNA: TGTGCCAGCAGCCAAAGGGGGTTGGAGACCCAGTACTTC. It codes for CASSQRGLETQYF.

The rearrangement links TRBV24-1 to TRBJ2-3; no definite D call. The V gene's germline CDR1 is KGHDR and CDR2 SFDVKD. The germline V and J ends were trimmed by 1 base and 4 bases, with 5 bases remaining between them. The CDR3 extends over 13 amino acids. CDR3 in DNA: TGTGCCACCAGTGATTTAGAGGCAGATACGCAGTATTTT. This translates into CATSDLEADTQYF.

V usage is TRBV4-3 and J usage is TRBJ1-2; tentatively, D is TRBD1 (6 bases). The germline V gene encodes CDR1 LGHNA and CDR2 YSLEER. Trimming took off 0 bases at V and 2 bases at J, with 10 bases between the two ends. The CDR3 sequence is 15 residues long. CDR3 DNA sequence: TGCGCCAGCAGCCAAGACCGGGGGCTAAACTATGGCTACACCTTC. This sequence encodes CASSQDRGLNYGYTF.

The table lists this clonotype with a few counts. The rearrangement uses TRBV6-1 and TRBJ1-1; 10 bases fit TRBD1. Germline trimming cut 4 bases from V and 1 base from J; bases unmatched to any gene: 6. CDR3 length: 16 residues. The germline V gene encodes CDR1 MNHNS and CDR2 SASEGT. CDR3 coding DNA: TGTGCCAGCAGTGGGGGGACAGGGGTAAAGAACACTGAAGCTTTCTTT. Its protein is CASSGGTGVKNTEAFF.

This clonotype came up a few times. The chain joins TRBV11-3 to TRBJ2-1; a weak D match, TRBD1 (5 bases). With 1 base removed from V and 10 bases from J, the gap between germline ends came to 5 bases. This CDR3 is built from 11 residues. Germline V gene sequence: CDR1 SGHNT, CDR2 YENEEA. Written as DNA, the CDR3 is TGTGCCAGCAGCTTAGGACAGGAGCAGTTCTTC. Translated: CASSLGQEQFF.

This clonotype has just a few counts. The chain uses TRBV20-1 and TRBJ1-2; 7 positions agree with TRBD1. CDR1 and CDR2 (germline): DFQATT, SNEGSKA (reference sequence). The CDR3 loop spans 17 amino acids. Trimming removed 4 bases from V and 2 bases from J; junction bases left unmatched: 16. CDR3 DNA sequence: TGCAGTGCTACCAAAGGGGGACGTAGGGGGCGAAACTATGGCTACACCTTC. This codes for CSATKGGRRGRNYGYTF.

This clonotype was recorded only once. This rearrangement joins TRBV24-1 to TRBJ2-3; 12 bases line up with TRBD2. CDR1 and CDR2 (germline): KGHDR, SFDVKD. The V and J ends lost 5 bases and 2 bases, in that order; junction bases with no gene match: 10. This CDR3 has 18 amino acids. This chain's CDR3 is CATSGALAGGLDTDTQYF. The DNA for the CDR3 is TGTGCCACCAGTGGTGCGCTAGCGGGGGGGCTTGACACAGATACGCAGTATTTT.

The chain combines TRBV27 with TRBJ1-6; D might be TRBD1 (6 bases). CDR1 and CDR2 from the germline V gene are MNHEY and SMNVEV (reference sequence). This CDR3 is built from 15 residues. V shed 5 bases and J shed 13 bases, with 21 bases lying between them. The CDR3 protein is CASSTQQGRPSPLHF. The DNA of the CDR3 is TGTGCCAGCAGTACGCAACAGGGCAGGCCGTCTCCCCTCCACTTT.

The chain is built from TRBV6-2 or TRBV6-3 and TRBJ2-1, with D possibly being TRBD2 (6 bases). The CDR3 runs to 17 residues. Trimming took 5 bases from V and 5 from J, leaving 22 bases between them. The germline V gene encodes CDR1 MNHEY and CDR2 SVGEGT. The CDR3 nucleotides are TGTGCCAGCAGTGACCCCGTCCCTTTGCGGAGGGACAATGAGCAGTTCTTC. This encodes CASSDPVPLRRDNEQFF.

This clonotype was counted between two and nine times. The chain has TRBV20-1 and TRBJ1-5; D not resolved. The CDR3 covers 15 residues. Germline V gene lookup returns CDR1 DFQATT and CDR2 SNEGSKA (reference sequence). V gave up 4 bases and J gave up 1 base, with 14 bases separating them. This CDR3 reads CSAKGTFRSNQPQHF. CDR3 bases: TGCAGTGCTAAAGGAACCTTCCGGAGCAATCAGCCCCAGCATTTT.

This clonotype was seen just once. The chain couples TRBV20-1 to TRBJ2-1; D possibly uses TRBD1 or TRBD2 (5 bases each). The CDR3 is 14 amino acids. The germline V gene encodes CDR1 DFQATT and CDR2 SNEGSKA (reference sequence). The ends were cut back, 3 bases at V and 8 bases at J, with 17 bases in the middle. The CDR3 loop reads CSASPGPRPDEQFF. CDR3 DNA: TGCAGTGCTAGCCCGGGACCCCGGCCGGATGAGCAGTTCTTC.

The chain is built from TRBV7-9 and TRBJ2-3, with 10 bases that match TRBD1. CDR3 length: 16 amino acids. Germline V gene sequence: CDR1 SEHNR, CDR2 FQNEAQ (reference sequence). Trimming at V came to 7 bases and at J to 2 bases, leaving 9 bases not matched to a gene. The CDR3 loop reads CASILSGTGDTDTQYF. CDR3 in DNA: TGTGCCAGCATCCTGAGTGGGACAGGGGACACAGATACGCAGTATTTT.

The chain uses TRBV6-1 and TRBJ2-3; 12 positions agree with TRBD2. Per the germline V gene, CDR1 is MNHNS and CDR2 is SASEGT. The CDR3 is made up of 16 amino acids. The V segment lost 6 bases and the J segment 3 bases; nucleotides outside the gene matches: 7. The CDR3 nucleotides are TGTGCCAGCAGACCACTAGCGGGGGGATCAACAGATACGCAGTATTTT. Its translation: CASRPLAGGSTDTQYF.

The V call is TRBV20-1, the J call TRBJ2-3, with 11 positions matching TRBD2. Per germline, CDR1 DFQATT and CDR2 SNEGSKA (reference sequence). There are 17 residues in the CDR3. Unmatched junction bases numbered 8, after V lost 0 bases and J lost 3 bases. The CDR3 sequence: CSARDRVAGGLTDTQYF. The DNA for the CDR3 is TGCAGTGCTAGAGATAGGGTAGCGGGAGGGTTGACAGATACGCAGTATTTT.

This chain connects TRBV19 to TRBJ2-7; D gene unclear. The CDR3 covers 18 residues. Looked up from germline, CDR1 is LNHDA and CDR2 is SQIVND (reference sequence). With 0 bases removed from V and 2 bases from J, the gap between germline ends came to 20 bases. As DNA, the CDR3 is TGTGCCAGTAGTATAGATATTCGGACGGTATCCTTACCCTACGAGCAGTACTTC. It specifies CASSIDIRTVSLPYEQYF.

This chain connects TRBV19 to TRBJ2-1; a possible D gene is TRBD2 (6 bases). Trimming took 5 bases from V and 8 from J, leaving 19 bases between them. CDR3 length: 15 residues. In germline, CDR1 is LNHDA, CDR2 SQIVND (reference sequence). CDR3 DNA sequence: TGTGCCAGTAGTCACGGGACTGACGGAGGGGATGAGCAGTTCTTC. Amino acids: CASSHGTDGGDEQFF.

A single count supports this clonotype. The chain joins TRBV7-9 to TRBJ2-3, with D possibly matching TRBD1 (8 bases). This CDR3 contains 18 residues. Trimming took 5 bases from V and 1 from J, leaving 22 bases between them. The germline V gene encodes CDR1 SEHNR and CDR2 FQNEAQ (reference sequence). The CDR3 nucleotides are TGTGCCAGCAGCCCACAGCGTAGAGCGGGACAGGGCACAGATACGCAGTATTTT. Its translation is CASSPQRRAGQGTDTQYF.

The CDR3 here is CASSLIRGDMNTEAFF. CDR3 bases: TGTGCCAGCAGTTTAATAAGGGGGGACATGAACACTGAAGCTTTCTTT. V gene TRBV28 combines with J gene TRBJ1-1; D perhaps matches TRBD1 (6 bases). This CDR3 spans 16 amino acids. V lost 2 bases to trimming and J lost 0 bases, with 13 bases between them. CDR1 and CDR2 from the germline V gene are MDHEN and SYDVKM. Based on the CDR3 plus reference TRBV28 and TRBJ1-1, the full variable domain is DVKVTQSSRYLVKRTGEKVFLECVQDMDHENMFWYRQDPGLGLRLIYFSYDVKMKEKGDIPEGYSVSREKKERFSLILESASTNQTSMYLCASSLIRGDMNTEAFFGQGTRLTVV.

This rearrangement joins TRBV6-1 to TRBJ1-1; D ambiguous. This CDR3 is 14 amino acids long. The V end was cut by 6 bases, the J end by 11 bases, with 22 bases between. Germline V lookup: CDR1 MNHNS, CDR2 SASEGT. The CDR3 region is CASRQPGEPRYAFF. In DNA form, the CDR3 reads TGTGCCAGCAGACAACCTGGAGAACCCCGGTACGCTTTCTTT.

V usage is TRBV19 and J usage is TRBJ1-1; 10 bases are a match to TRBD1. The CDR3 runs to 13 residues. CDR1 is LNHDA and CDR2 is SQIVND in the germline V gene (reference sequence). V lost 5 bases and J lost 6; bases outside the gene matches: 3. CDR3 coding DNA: TGTGCCAGTAGTGTCGACAGGGGGCCTGAAGCTTTCTTT. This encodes CASSVDRGPEAFF.

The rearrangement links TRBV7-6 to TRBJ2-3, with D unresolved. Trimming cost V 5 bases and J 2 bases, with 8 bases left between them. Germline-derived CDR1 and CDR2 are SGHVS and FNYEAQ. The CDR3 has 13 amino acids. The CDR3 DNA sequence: TGTGCCAGCAGCCTGCAACTCACAGATACGCAGTATTTT. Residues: CASSLQLTDTQYF. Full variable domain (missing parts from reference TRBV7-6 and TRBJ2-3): GAGVSQSPRYKVTKRGQDVALRCDPISGHVSLYWYRQALGQGPEFLTYFNYEAQQDKSGLPNDRFSAERPEGSISTLTIQRTEQRDSAMYRCASSLQLTDTQYFGPGTRLTVL.

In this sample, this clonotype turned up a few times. The CDR3 protein is CASSPPGAGRHQETQYF. In DNA, the CDR3 is TGTGCCAGCTCACCACCGGGCGCAGGCAGACACCAAGAGACCCAGTACTTC. This chain uses TRBV18 with TRBJ2-5; D is unresolved. Between the trimmed V and J ends, which lost 0 bases and 0 bases, there was a span of 14 bases. The CDR3 totals 17 residues. CDR1 is KGHSH, CDR2 LQKENI, per germline.

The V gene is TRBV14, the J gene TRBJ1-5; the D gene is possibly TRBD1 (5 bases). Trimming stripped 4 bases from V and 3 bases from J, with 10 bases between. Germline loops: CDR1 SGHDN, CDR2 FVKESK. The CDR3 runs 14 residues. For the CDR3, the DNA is TGTGCCAGCAGCCGACCGGGACCCAATCAGCCCCAGCATTTT. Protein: CASSRPGPNQPQHF.

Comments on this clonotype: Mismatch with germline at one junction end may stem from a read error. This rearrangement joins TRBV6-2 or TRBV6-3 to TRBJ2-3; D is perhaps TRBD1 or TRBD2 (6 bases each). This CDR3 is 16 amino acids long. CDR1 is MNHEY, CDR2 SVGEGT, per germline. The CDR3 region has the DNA TGCGCATGCCGGGATCGAGGGGGGATACCCACAGATACGCAGTATTTT. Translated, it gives CACRDRGGIPTDTQYF.